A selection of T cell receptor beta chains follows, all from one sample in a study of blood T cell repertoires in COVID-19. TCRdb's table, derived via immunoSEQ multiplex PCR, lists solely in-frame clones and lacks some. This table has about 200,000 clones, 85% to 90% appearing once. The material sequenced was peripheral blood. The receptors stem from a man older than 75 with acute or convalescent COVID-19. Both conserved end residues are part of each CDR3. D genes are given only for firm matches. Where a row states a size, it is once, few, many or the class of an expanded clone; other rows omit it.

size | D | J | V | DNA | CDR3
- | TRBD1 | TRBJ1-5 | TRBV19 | TGTGCCACCGAGGACAGGGCAGGGCAGCCCCAGCATTTT | CATEDRAGQPQHF
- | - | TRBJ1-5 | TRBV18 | TGTGCCAGCTCACCACCGAGCAGGGGAGGCAATCAGCCCCAGCATTTT | CASSPPSRGGNQPQHF
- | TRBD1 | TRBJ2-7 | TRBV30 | TGTGCCTGGAGTGTACCGGGACAGGGGTCCTACGAGCAGTACTTC | CAWSVPGQGSYEQYF
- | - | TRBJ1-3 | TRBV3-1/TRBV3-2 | TGTGCCAGCAGCGAAACAGGGTTCTCTGGAAACACCATATATTTT | CASSETGFSGNTIYF
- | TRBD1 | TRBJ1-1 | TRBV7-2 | TGTGCCAGCAGCGGGGGACAGGGGGCTAGAAACACTGAAGCTTTCTTT | CASSGGQGARNTEAFF
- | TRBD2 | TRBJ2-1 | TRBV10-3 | TGTGCCATCAGTGAGGAGCGACTAGCGGGATCCAATGAGCAGTTCTTC | CAISEERLAGSNEQFF
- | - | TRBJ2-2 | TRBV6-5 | TGTGCCAGCACCCCATACGAGGGCGTCGGGGAGCTGTTTTTT | CASTPYEGVGELFF
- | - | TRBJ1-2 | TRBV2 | TGTGCCAGCAGCGCTACAGGTGCGAGAGGCTACACCTTC | CASSATGARGYTF
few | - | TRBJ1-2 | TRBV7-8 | TGTGCCAGCAGCTTAGCGGGGCAAGCTCACACCTTC | CASSLAGQAHTF
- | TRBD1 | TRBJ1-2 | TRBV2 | TGTGCCAGCAGCGGGGGACAGGGGACCTATGGCTACACCTTC | CASSGGQGTYGYTF
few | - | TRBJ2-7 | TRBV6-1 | TGTGCCAGCAGTGAAGTCGGTGGGGCCCGCTACGAGCAGTACTTC | CASSEVGGARYEQYF
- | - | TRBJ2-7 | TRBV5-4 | TGTGCCAGCAGCCCTACGGAGGGCCCCTACGAGCAGTACTTC | CASSPTEGPYEQYF
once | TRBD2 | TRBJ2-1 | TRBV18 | TGTGCCAGCCAAGTTACTAGCGGGAGCTCCTACAATGAGCAGTTCTTC | CASQVTSGSSYNEQFF
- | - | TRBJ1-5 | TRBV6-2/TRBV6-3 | TGTGCCAGCAGTTACTCCTATCAGCCCCAGCATTTT | CASSYSYQPQHF
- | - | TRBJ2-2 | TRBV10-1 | TGCGCCAGCAGTGAGTCAGGGGGGAACACCGGGGAGCTGTTTTTT | CASSESGGNTGELFF
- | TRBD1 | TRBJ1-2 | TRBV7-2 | TGTGCCAGCAGCTTAGCCACGGACAGGGTGAACGGCTACACCTTC | CASSLATDRVNGYTF
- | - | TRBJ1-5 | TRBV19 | TGTGCCAGTAGTCCCGTCGAGGCGGGGGCAGACAATCAGCCCCAGCATTTT | CASSPVEAGADNQPQHF
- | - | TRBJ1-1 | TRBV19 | TGTGCCAGTAGTGGAGAGAGGACAGCGCTAGCTTTCTTT | CASSGERTALAFF
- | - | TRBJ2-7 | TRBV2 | TGTGCCAGCAGCGGCGGAACCTACGAGCAGTACTTC | CASSGGTYEQYF
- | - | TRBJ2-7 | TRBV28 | TGTGCCAGCAGTCCCGGGACAACTCGGGGCTACGAGCAGTACTTC | CASSPGTTRGYEQYF
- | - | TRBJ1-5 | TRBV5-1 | TGCGCCAGCAGCTTGGTACCAGAATCTCAGCCCCAGCATTTT | CASSLVPESQPQHF
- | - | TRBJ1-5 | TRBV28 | TGTGCCAGCAGCCGCGACAGTAATCAGCCCCAGCATTTT | CASSRDSNQPQHF
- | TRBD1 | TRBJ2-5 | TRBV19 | TGTGCCAGTAGTATAGAGGACAGGGGAAAGACCCAGTACTTC | CASSIEDRGKTQYF
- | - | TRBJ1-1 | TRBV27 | TGTGCCAGCAGAGCGGACACTGAAGCTTTCTTT | CASRADTEAFF
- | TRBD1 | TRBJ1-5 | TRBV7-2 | TGTGCCAGCAGCTTCGACAGGGGCAATCAGCCCCAGCATTTT | CASSFDRGNQPQHF
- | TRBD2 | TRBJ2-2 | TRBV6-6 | TGTGCCAGCAGTCCGAGACTAGCGGGCCCTAACACCGGGGAGCTGTTTTTT | CASSPRLAGPNTGELFF
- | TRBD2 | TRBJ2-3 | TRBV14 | TGTGCCAGCAGCCAAGATCCGGGACTAGCGGGAGTAATGCGACAGTATTTT | CASSQDPGLAGVMRQYF